This T cell receptor beta chain was identified in a study of CD8 T cells in Susac syndrome. The trim removed 4 bases at V and 8 bases at J, leaving 8 bases unmatched. The CDR3 is made up of 15 amino acids. Germline assignment: CDR1 MNHEY and CDR2 SVGAGI. RNA was extracted with the RNeasy kit, and a quantity of roughly 0.5 to 1 ug was reverse transcribed using random hexamers. Using its own MiXCR run on the immunoSEQ multiplex PCR reads, TCRdb lists one record per CDR3 protein. The table has around 23,000 distinct CDR3 sequences, over 85% seen once. The receptor was derived from a human donor with Susac syndrome. Source material: CD8+ T cells from PBMCs. The rearrangement uses TRBV6-5 and TRBJ2-1; 10 positions match TRBD1. The CDR3 DNA reads TGTGCCAGCAGTTTCCGGACAGGGGGTATCGATGAGCAGTTCTTC. This sequence encodes CASSFRTGGIDEQFF.